The 25 T cell receptor beta chains listed next were all sequenced from one sample in a study of CD8 T cells in Susac syndrome. The RNA input was about 0.5 to 1 ug, and it was reverse transcribed with random hexamers. MiXCR, run by TCRdb on the immunoSEQ multiplex PCR reads, gives a single entry per CDR3 protein. Altogether about 180,000 distinct CDR3 sequences are present, roughly 95% being singletons, with the ten largest covering roughly 0.16%. Sequenced material: CD8+ T cells from PBMCs. The receptor source for this set is a human donor with multiple sclerosis.

The V and J genes are TRBV2 and TRBJ1-2; D is possibly TRBD1 (6 bases). With 11 bases removed from V and 7 bases from J, the gap between germline ends came to 11 bases. Germline V CDR1 and CDR2: SNHLY, FYNNEI. There are 10 residues in the CDR3. CDR3 nucleotide sequence: TGTGCCCGACGGGGGGCTGGCTACACCTTC. It codes for CARRGAGYTF.

This clonotype came up once. The chain combines TRBV10-3 with TRBJ1-6; D gene unclear. The CDR3 consists of 13 residues. Looked up from germline, CDR1 is ENHRY and CDR2 is SYGVKD. The ends were cut back, 3 bases at V and 6 bases at J, with 6 bases in the middle. The CDR3 sequence is CAISDRINSPLHF. CDR3 DNA sequence: TGTGCCATCAGTGATAGGATTAATTCACCCCTCCACTTT.

The chain recombines TRBV9 with TRBJ2-1, with D unclear. CDR3 length: 14 amino acids. Germline V gene sequence: CDR1 SGDLS, CDR2 YYNGEE. V was cut by 3 bases and J by 8 bases, with 15 bases left in between. CDR3 DNA: TGTGCCAGCAGCGCAGTAAATTCCGTGGATGAGCAGTTCTTC. Translated: CASSAVNSVDEQFF.

V and J are TRBV7-9 and TRBJ2-4; 10 bases map to TRBD2. This CDR3 is 14 amino acids long. CDR1 and CDR2 (germline): SEHNR, FQNEAQ (reference sequence). The trim removed 3 bases at V and 15 bases at J, leaving 11 bases unmatched. CDR3 DNA: TGTGCCAGCAGCTTCCACTCTAGCGGGGGATATCGGTACTTC. Translating gives CASSFHSSGGYRYF. Supplemented by reference TRBV7-9 and TRBJ2-4, the full variable domain reads DTGVSQNPRHKITKRGQNVTFRCDPISEHNRLYWYRQTLGQGPEFLTYFQNEAQLEKSRLLSDRFSAERPKGSFSTLEIQRTEQGDSAMYLCASSFHSSGGYRYFGAGTRLSVL.

The V and J genes are TRBV9 and TRBJ2-1; TRBD2 aligns across 8 bases. The CDR3 contains 14 residues. Unmatched junction bases numbered 10, after V lost 4 bases and J lost 10 bases. Germline V gene lookup returns CDR1 SGDLS and CDR2 YYNGEE. The CDR3 coding sequence is TGTGCCAGCAGCTCCGGGAATAGCGGGGAAGAGCAGTTCTTC. Translating it yields CASSSGNSGEEQFF. The full variable domain, rest sourced from reference TRBV9 and TRBJ2-1, is DSGVTQTPKHLITATGQRVTLRCSPRSGDLSVYWYQQSLDQGLQFLIQYYNGEERAKGNILERFSAQQFPDLHSELNLSSLELGDSALYFCASSSGNSGEEQFFGPGTRLTVL.

CDR3 amino acids: CASSPRGEVSHRDSPLHF. DNA of the CDR3: TGTGCCAGCAGCCCCCGGGGAGAGGTTTCCCACAGGGATTCACCCCTCCACTTT. V usage is TRBV3-1 and J usage is TRBJ1-6; possible D gene TRBD1, 6 bases. The V end was cut by 4 bases, the J end by 8 bases, with 24 bases between. This CDR3 has 18 amino acids. Germline V gene data show CDR1 as LGHDT and CDR2 as YNNKEL (reference sequence).

The chain joins TRBV15 to TRBJ2-7; 11 bases agree with TRBD1. Losses at the gene ends were 5 bases for V and 0 bases for J; bases not matched to a gene: 3. CDR3 length: 15 residues. CDR1 is LNHNV, CDR2 YYDKDF, per germline (reference sequence). CDR3 region: CATSEGTGGSYEQYF. Written as DNA, the CDR3 is TGTGCCACCAGCGAAGGGACAGGGGGCTCCTACGAGCAGTACTTC.

The table lists this clonotype with a count of one. The chain couples TRBV29-1 to TRBJ2-1; a weak D match, TRBD1 (6 bases). Trimming left V 0 bases short and J 4 bases short, with 10 bases between. The CDR3 extends over 14 amino acids. From germline, CDR1 is SQVTM and CDR2 ANQGSEA. CDR3 DNA sequence: TGCAGCGTTGAAGATCACAGGGTTTACAATGAGCAGTTCTTC. Protein product: CSVEDHRVYNEQFF.

CDR3: CASSPIGTYEQYF. CDR3 coding DNA: TGTGCCAGCAGTCCCATCGGGACCTACGAGCAGTACTTC. The chain combines TRBV27 with TRBJ2-7; possibly TRBD2 for D (5 bases). The germline V gene has CDR1 MNHEY and CDR2 SMNVEV (reference sequence). There are 13 residues in the CDR3. With 5 bases removed from V and 2 bases from J, the gap between germline ends came to 10 bases.

J is TRBJ1-1 and V is TRBV9; tentative D call: TRBD1 (6 bases). The CDR3 has 16 amino acids. With 4 bases removed from V and 0 bases from J, the gap between germline ends came to 16 bases. The germline V gene has CDR1 SGDLS and CDR2 YYNGEE. The CDR3 nucleotides read TGTGCCAGCAGCACCGAACCGGGACACATGAACACTGAAGCTTTCTTT. Its translation is CASSTEPGHMNTEAFF. Using reference TRBV9 and TRBJ1-1 for the parts outside the CDR3, the full variable domain is DSGVTQTPKHLITATGQRVTLRCSPRSGDLSVYWYQQSLDQGLQFLIQYYNGEERAKGNILERFSAQQFPDLHSELNLSSLELGDSALYFCASSTEPGHMNTEAFFGQGTRLTVV.

This clonotype has only a few counts. V usage is TRBV19 and J usage is TRBJ1-1, with D maybe TRBD1 (5 bases). V shed 5 bases and J shed 4 bases, with 11 bases lying between them. The CDR3 sequence is 13 residues long. Per germline, CDR1 LNHDA and CDR2 SQIVND (reference sequence). The CDR3 coding sequence is TGTGCCAGTAGTCAGGGCGCAGCCACTGAAGCTTTCTTT. Protein product: CASSQGAATEAFF. The full variable domain, with the rest looked up from reference TRBV19 and TRBJ1-1, is DGGITQSPKYLFRKEGQNVTLSCEQNLNHDAMYWYRQDPGQGLRLIYYSQIVNDFQKGDIAEGYSVSREKKESFPLTVTSAQKNPTAFYLCASSQGAATEAFFGQGTRLTVV.

The chain joins TRBV20-1 to TRBJ1-3; D possibly corresponds to TRBD1 (6 bases). CDR1 and CDR2 from the germline V gene are DFQATT and SNEGSKA (reference sequence). Trimming pared 4 bases from V and 7 bases from J, leaving 11 bases between. CDR3 length: 12 residues. The CDR3 DNA reads TGCAGTGCTACCCCGGGGGGCAACACCATATATTTT. Translation: CSATPGGNTIYF.

The chain couples TRBV28 to TRBJ2-1; 12 nucleotides line up with TRBD2. Germline trimming cut 8 bases from V and 6 bases from J; bases unmatched to any gene: 5. The CDR3 extends over 14 amino acids. Germline values: CDR1 MDHEN, CDR2 SYDVKM. CDR3 in DNA: TGTGCCAGCCGAACTAGCGGGAGGCCCAATGAGCAGTTCTTC. This sequence encodes CASRTSGRPNEQFF.

The chain is built from TRBV20-1 and TRBJ1-1, with D perhaps TRBD1 (5 bases). Between the trimmed V and J ends, which lost 2 bases and 6 bases, there was a span of 19 bases. The CDR3 covers 15 residues. Germline V gene sequence: CDR1 DFQATT, CDR2 SNEGSKA (reference sequence). The CDR3 is CSARHAGTSIAEAFF. CDR3 DNA sequence: TGCAGTGCTAGACATGCCGGGACTTCCATCGCTGAAGCTTTCTTT.

J is TRBJ1-1 and V is TRBV2; D ambiguous. This CDR3 comprises 12 residues. Germline V CDR1 and CDR2: SNHLY, FYNNEI. V was pared by 11 bases and J by 2 bases, with 12 bases between. CDR3 loop: CAGTVLNTEAFF. The CDR3 DNA reads TGTGCCGGAACAGTGTTAAACACTGAAGCTTTCTTT.

The V gene is TRBV23-1, the J gene TRBJ2-5, with a tentative D call TRBD2 (6 bases). TRBV23-1 falls under the ORF class, with uncertain function. The CDR3 is 16 residues long. The V end lost 4 bases, the J end lost 6 bases, and 21 bases lay between the germline ends. As DNA, the CDR3 is TGCGCCAGCAGTCCCGCCCGGGCTTGGCGGGGCCAGACCCAGTACTTC. Translated: CASSPARAWRGQTQYF.

This chain links TRBV11-2 with TRBJ2-5; 9 bases map to TRBD2. With 5 bases clipped from V and 3 bases from J, the junction kept 28 bases outside the gene matches. The CDR3 contains 22 residues. Germline CDR1 and CDR2: SGHAT and FQNNGV. CDR3 in amino acids: CASSAIVLAGLFSHSTKETQYF. The CDR3 coding sequence is TGTGCCAGCAGCGCAATCGTCCTAGCGGGACTCTTTTCCCACTCGACGAAAGAGACCCAGTACTTC.

V and J are TRBV16 and TRBJ2-4; TRBD2 matches 7 bases. The CDR3 is 13 amino acids. Germline V gene data show CDR1 as KGHSY and CDR2 as FQNENV. The V gene end was trimmed by 2 bases and the J gene end by 13 bases; junction bases not matched to a gene: 8. The CDR3 DNA reads as TGTGCCAGCAGCCAAATGACGGGGAGGGAACAGTACTTC. Protein sequence: CASSQMTGREQYF.

This chain connects TRBV12-3 or TRBV12-4 to TRBJ1-2; 8 bases align to TRBD1. This CDR3 comprises 13 residues. The J segment lost 6 bases and the V segment lost 6 bases, leaving 6 bases of the junction unmatched. The DNA of the CDR3 is TGTGCCAGCAGATCCACAGGGGGTGATGGCTACACCTTC. This gives the protein CASRSTGGDGYTF.

This clonotype was found a few times. The genes are TRBV28 and TRBJ2-7; 10 bases line up with TRBD1. V lost 5 bases and J lost 4; bases outside the gene matches: 5. CDR1 MDHEN and CDR2 SYDVKM come from the germline V gene. The CDR3 length is 14 residues. The CDR3 sequence: CASSRQGAPYEQYF. CDR3 bases: TGTGCCAGCAGTCGACAGGGGGCGCCATACGAGCAGTACTTC.

The chain joins TRBV29-1 to TRBJ2-3; 9 bases match TRBD1. The CDR3 is made up of 15 amino acids. Germline CDR1 reads SQVTM; CDR2 reads ANQGSEA. Losses at the gene ends were 1 base for V and 7 bases for J; bases not matched to a gene: 9. The CDR3 is CSVEVGDRVVNTQYF. The CDR3 DNA follows: TGCAGCGTTGAAGTCGGGGACAGGGTAGTTAATACGCAGTATTTT.

The chain joins TRBV13 to TRBJ2-1; 9 nucleotides line up with TRBD2. The CDR3 is 16 amino acids. Unmatched junction bases numbered 10, after V lost 5 bases and J lost 5 bases. Germline CDR1 reads PRHDT; CDR2 reads FYEKMQ (reference sequence). The CDR3 DNA reads as TGTGCCAGCAGCATTAAGCCGGGACTAGCCCACAATGAGCAGTTCTTC. Translation gives CASSIKPGLAHNEQFF.

This clonotype was observed a single time. This chain uses TRBV19 with TRBJ1-2, with a possible D match to TRBD1 (5 bases). The germline V gene encodes CDR1 LNHDA and CDR2 SQIVND (reference sequence). This CDR3 contains 13 residues. V shed 5 bases and J shed 7 bases, with 14 bases lying between them. CDR3: CASSATGLFGYTF. CDR3 in DNA: TGTGCCAGTAGTGCGACGGGGCTGTTTGGCTACACCTTC.

This chain connects TRBV29-1 to TRBJ1-3; D gene ambiguous. There are 11 residues in the CDR3. The germline V and J ends were trimmed by 5 bases and 3 bases, with 5 bases remaining between them. Germline V lookup: CDR1 SQVTM, CDR2 ANQGSEA. The CDR3, as DNA: TGCAGCGTTCCGTATGGAAACACCATATATTTT. It codes for CSVPYGNTIYF.

V gene TRBV11-2 combines with J gene TRBJ2-1; no definite D call. V was shortened by 6 bases and J by 8 bases, with 5 bases between the two germline ends. The CDR3 totals 10 residues. Germline V gives CDR1 SGHAT, CDR2 FQNNGV. The CDR3 bases are TGTGCCAGCAGTGCGTATGAGCAGTTCTTC. It yields the protein CASSAYEQFF.